This record covers a single T cell receptor beta chain. The antigen is undetermined. This sample is part of a study of Ad26.COV2.S vaccination and SARS-CoV-2 variants. Study details: Ad26.COV2.S, an intramuscular injection, was given once or twice 56 days apart. Notes on the study in general: Total T cell responses, in the TCR breadth and depth analyses, may have been underestimated. Placebo recipients and vaccine recipients were similar in non-spike TCR breadth.

Treatment here: roughly 19 received Ad26.COV2.S at low or high dose, single or two shots; roughly five received placebo; per-sample allocation not given. Samples analyzed were those drawn on day 63 after the first vaccine or placebo injection. An Ad26 vector that expressed Wuhan-strain SARS-CoV-2 spike constituted the vaccine. Measured with immunoSEQ multiplex PCR; TCRdb has only the in-frame clones, and not every one. The sample records roughly 330,000 clones, around 90% being singletons. The junction had 15 bases not matched to a gene; V was cut back by 0 bases and J by 10 bases. CDR1 SGHDT and CDR2 YYEEEE come from the germline V gene. The CDR3 runs to 16 residues.

This clonotype originated in a person between 18 and 65 years old who received the Ad26.COV2.S COVID-19 vaccine or a placebo. The input for sequencing was peripheral blood, taken in a trial of Ad26.COV2.S vaccine versus placebo. The chain recombines TRBV5-6 with TRBJ1-2; 7 positions agree with TRBD1. The chain's CDR3 is CASSLEPLTGRNDYTF. The CDR3 DNA sequence: TGTGCCAGCAGCTTGGAACCCTTGACAGGGAGAAATGACTACACCTTC. The full variable domain, completed using reference TRBV5-6 and TRBJ1-2, is DAGVTQSPTHLIKTRGQQVTLRCSPKSGHDTVSWYQQALGQGPQFIFQYYEEEERQRGNFPDRFSGHQFPNYSSELNVNALLLGDSALYLCASSLEPLTGRNDYTFGSGTRLTVV.